The present T cell receptor (beta chain) was sequenced within a study of cytomegalovirus exposure and HLA in healthy donors (TCRdb year 2017). Looking at the study overall: In an earlier analysis of some 550 of the donors, less than 350 Gb of sequence data and some 120 million unique TCR beta sequences from 150 million to 200 million T cells were reported. An early release that covered some 640 HLA-typed donors contained around 300 gigabases of sequencing data and 85 million to 100 million unique TCR sequences. Among the roughly 400 genotyped donors, about 85% belonged to the genetic ancestry cluster associated with self-reported Caucasian donors. The study aimed to test whether signatures of past pathogen exposure could be identified by cataloging public T cell receptors. The T cell repertoires of several hundred subjects were profiled by immunosequencing and related to cytomegalovirus serostatus. In addition to the first cohort of 666 subjects, a separate validation cohort of around 110 different subjects was used. To predict cytomegalovirus infection status, the study brought together high-throughput TCR immunosequencing, statistical association of individual TCRs with disease status, and machine learning. A later analysis re-examined previously published TCR beta repertoires from several hundred donors and added high-resolution HLA genotyping to investigate patterns of TCR occurrence. Rather than drawing on any new phenotypic data, the later analysis identified candidate immune exposures from TCR beta sequences and the way those sequences occurred across donors. An earlier analysis of 587 of the donors used high-throughput TCR beta sequencing to judge whether each TCR beta V gene segment behaved as functional or pseudogenic. Donor age, sex, ethnicity and CMV serostatus were compiled alongside the repertoire data. In a later genetic analysis, genome-wide SNP genotypes for about three fifths of the roughly 670 donors were used, and that subset was treated as a discovery cohort. All discovery cohort repertoires had been generated using a single sequencing platform. HLA typing covered class I and class II loci at four-digit resolution. Typing coverage differed by locus: A, B, C, DRB1 and DQB1 were typed in roughly 629-630 donors, DQA1 in 522, DPA1 in some 570, and DPB1 in 400 to 480. Because of strong linkage in the cohort, roughly five DR-DQ haplotypes were treated as single units for association and clustering. On average, 235,054 unique TCR beta nucleotide sequences were sequenced per donor among about 400 genotyped donors of the cohort, with roughly 18% of those sequences being non-productive.

The cohort consisted of fewer than 700 healthy bone marrow donors. All cohort members were sampled while nominally healthy, although unrecorded immune exposures were likely present. The donor tested CMV seronegative and was one of the 352 seronegative cohort members. Every donor gave a peripheral blood sample, and the peripheral blood mononuclear cells from that sample were used for TCR beta sequencing. The Qiagen DNeasy Blood Extraction Kit was used to extract genomic DNA from the blood cell samples. Libraries were built with the immunoSEQ multiplex PCR assay. A mixture of 60 forward primers for TCR Vbeta segments and 13 reverse primers for TCR Jbeta segments was used in the multiplex PCR. The CDR3 region of rearranged TCR beta genes was amplified from genomic DNA by a multiplex PCR assay. Amplified TCR beta libraries were sequenced as 87-base-pair reads on the Illumina HiSeq System. Concerning the study's data processing: A later analysis counted about 80 million unique TCR beta chains across the 550 to 750 repertoires, and some 11 million of these chains were shared by at least two donors. Raw reads were error-corrected and collapsed into unique sequences with a nearest-neighbor algorithm that merged closely related sequences to remove PCR and sequencing errors. CDR3 sequences were aligned to IMGT reference sequences to assign V, D and J gene segments. For a sequence to be retained, a match of at least six nucleotides to both a V gene segment and a J gene segment was required. A rearrangement was called productive if the CDR3 had no stop codons and remained in frame with V and J, and every other rearrangement was called non-productive. Following IMGT convention, CDR3 was defined as the stretch from the second conserved V-encoded cysteine to the conserved J-encoded phenylalanine. The earlier analysis of around 640 of the donors excluded sequences that lacked an unambiguous match to a single V gene segment. An earlier analysis of some 500 of the donors classified V segments as functional when productive rearrangements were above 56.7% and as segregating when the standard deviation between donors was above 5%. A statistical classification framework was built to diagnose cytomegalovirus status from the catalog of TCR beta chain sequences. In a later analysis, TCR nucleotide sequences were compared against IMGT/GENE-DB human TR gene sequences so that V and J genes could be assigned. A later analysis assigned CDR3 sequences and most-parsimonious VDJ recombination scenarios with the TCRdist pipeline. In a later analysis, every TCR beta chain was defined by the combination of its CDR3 amino acid sequence and its V-gene family, and reads without a unique V-gene family were dropped. To address suspected cross-contamination and a sequencing artifact, a later analysis removed some 620 highly shared, low-generation-probability nucleotide sequences. For each public chain, a later analysis derived a clonal expansion index from normalized ranks of inferred template counts within each repertoire. In a later analysis, generation probabilities were computed using a VDJ recombination model fitted to out-of-frame rearrangements, and the results were checked against IGoR. A later analysis scored TCR-TCR, TCR-HLA and TCR-CMV co-occurrence with hypergeometric tests, applying a repertoire-size bias correction to TCR pairs. False discovery rates were estimated in a later analysis by permuting HLA or CMV assignments 20 times. In a later analysis, co-occurring TCRs were grouped using DBSCAN, and TCRdist sequence similarity was added for clustering within HLA-allele-positive subsets. Co-occurrence clustering excluded repertoires with fewer than 30,000 or more than 120,000 public chains, plus five with anomalous nucleotide sharing. The immuneACCESS repertoire file appears here via TCRdb, limited to in-frame rearrangements. These files lack a portion of the clones; in checked studies, under half of the deficit traces to unresolved V genes, and the cause of the others is not known. The V and J calls and the clone size are those of that table, but D and trimming were determined from the DNA. Recorded for this sample are around 130,000 clones; over 80% of them occurred a single time. Jointly, the top ten make up 1.2% of the sample.

Broad study findings and their caveats: In a later analysis, HLA-associated TCR beta chains showed more clonal expansion and lower generation probabilities than non-associated chains that were equally common. A further reported finding was that TCR beta sequences accurately predicted the HLA-A and HLA-B alleles for most subjects in the first cohort. According to a later analysis, most CMV-associated TCR beta chains appeared to be HLA-restricted, and the HLA associations seemed to be driven largely by CMV exposure. The earlier analysis of approximately 540 of the donors excluded some 15 rarely observed V segments, including chromosome 9 orphons, because counts were too low. Because HLA typing was missing for some donors at each locus, association tests included only the typed subset. The 87-base-pair reads could not distinguish some IMGT-functional V segments, including TRBV6-2 and TRBV6-3, so those segments were excluded. According to a later analysis, TCR association rates differed among HLA loci, with DRB1 alleles showing the most associated TCRs and HLA-C alleles showing the fewest. In vitro tests confirmed that a few of the cytomegalovirus-associated TCR beta chains recognize cytomegalovirus antigens. Most TCR sequences were observed very rarely across donors, whereas some public TCRs were present in many individuals. A later genetic analysis reported fewer N-insertions in productive TCRs among donors in an Asian-associated ancestry cluster than the approximately 670-donor mean. Linkage disequilibrium might explain the correlated functional status among segregating V segments, but an unknown experimental factor could not be excluded. The only immune exposure information available for the cohort was CMV serostatus. The classifier was reported to diagnose cytomegalovirus status with high specificity and sensitivity in both the original cohort and the validation cohort. The sequencing pipeline was judged likely to have produced a cluster of highly shared sequence variants as a technical artifact. The cohort was sequenced for TCR beta chains only, and without alpha or paired-chain data the features that could be detected were limited. Sequencing depth was assumed to be roughly uniform across donors in the presence/absence analyses, though that assumption may not hold. When HLA alleles, especially DR and DQ, strongly co-occurred, attributing TCR associations to individual alleles was difficult. Broadly in line with IMGT annotations, most TCR beta V segments showed up in productive rearrangements about 87% or about 30% of the time in an earlier analysis of some 590 of the donors. It was suggested by the authors that the approach could potentially be generalized to other disease states and immunological phenotypes. Several of the top co-occurrence clusters appeared to be linked to parvovirus B19, influenza, CMV and Epstein-Barr virus, according to a later analysis. V-gene and J-gene trimming of TCR beta chains was associated with a missense DCLRE1C variant in a later genetic analysis, and the association was replicated in an independent cohort. The study gave a list of under 200 TCR beta chains associated with cytomegalovirus. In a later analysis, around 17,000 TCR beta sequences were associated with specific HLA alleles at a false discovery rate of 0.05.

In the case of this clone: The antigen it binds to is not known. Within one base of it there is no much larger clone, and no base qualities were kept.

The germline V gene specifies ENHRY as CDR1 and SYGVKD as CDR2. Reading from cysteine to phenylalanine, the CDR3 counts 16 amino acids. Solely the CDR3 DNA is kept, with 48 bases framed from the first base. Germline trimming: 5 bases from V, 4 bases from J; junction bases outside gene matches: 8. Sequenced: PBMCs. This TCR came from a female donor in good health and CMV-seronegative. This chain joins TRBV10-3 to TRBJ1-1; TRBD1 lines up with 12 middle nucleotides. The DNA sequence follows: TGTGCCATCAGTCCCGGGACAGGGGGCCAGGGCACTGAAGCTTTCTTT. It translates to CAISPGTGGQGTEAFF.